This T cell receptor (beta chain) was captured in a study of identical twins (dated by TCRdb to the mid-2010s). For context, the study as a whole: To test whether fetal clonotypes persist, the study used deep sequencing on TCR alpha and beta repertoires from monozygotic twins, unrelated adults of various ages, and cord blood. To rule out contamination, replicate twin experiments were performed at different times with different library preparation protocols. On the study overall, not on this receptor specifically: Compared with coincidental sharing between unrelated individuals, out-of-frame TCR alpha sequences shared between twins had an excess of sequences with low generation probability. Excess twin sharing in beta out-of-frame sequences was weaker because fewer shared sequences lowered the signal-to-noise ratio. Conclusions relied on cross-sectional statistical analysis, since the same donors could not be followed over many years. Fewer insertions were carried by abundant cord blood beta clonotypes, a similar but weaker trend appeared in young adult naive repertoires, and no such trend appeared in memory repertoires. Zero-insertion analyses could be partly confounded by invariant T cells such as MAIT and iNKT, though diverse VJ usage argued against such confounding for most clonotypes. In monozygotic twins, out-of-frame TCR alpha sharing was systematically underestimated by recombination models, although the models agreed with sharing between unrelated individuals.

Remarks on this clonotype: Its antigen has not been determined. No base qualities exist here, and no much larger clone lies one base off it.

Every donor was a healthy Caucasian. Three unrelated non-twin adults were additionally sequenced: a male aged 18 to 30, a male aged 50 to 60 and a female aged 50 to 60. Using Miltenyi CD45RO+ enrichment and human naive T-cell isolation kits, memory (CD45RO+) and naive T cells were isolated from PBMC. Library preparation used 5' RACE. TCRdb lists the instrument as Illumina HiSeq 2000. Template switching added a universal primer binding site, and the final cDNA carried a unique molecular identifier that allowed TCR cDNA molecules to be counted accurately. Specific primers in the conserved constant-segment region were used to synthesize first-strand cDNA for the TCR alpha and beta chains. To control for contamination, each cDNA library was double barcoded with a SMART-Mk sample barcode plus Illumina barcodes. TruSeq adapter sequences, together with Illumina sample barcodes, were added in two successive PCR steps. The TCR alpha and beta cDNA libraries were sequenced on the Illumina HiSeq platform using custom primers. Concerning the study's data processing: MiGEC was used to process raw reads and extract unique molecular identifiers, and MiXCR was used to find CDR3 positions. Recombination models were inferred per individual with the repgenHMM and IGoR tools using an EM algorithm. The analysis of shared clonotypes was done with the tcR package in R, with sharing normalized by the product of cloneset sizes. Out-of-frame nonproductive sequences were analyzed to study raw recombination free of thymic and clonal selection effects. TCRdb applied fastp at Q25 and MiXCR to the public reads, then kept only in-frame beta chains. Merged by CDR3 protein, the rows form single entries marked with the most common genes and DNA. The V and J calls and clone size come from TCRdb's table, not from the authors' own analysis. This sample gives 400,000 to 500,000 distinct CDR3 sequences in total; around 20% of them show up just once. Roughly 12% of the sample is taken by the ten largest.

Sequences were obtained from naive T cells sorted from blood. Sample cell subset or site, as interpreted from the label and publication: cells isolated with a human naive T-cell isolation kit. This receptor was taken from a man aged 50 to 59 in good health.

The CDR3 protein sequence reads: CSASHRLAGYNEQFF. Read as DNA, the sequence is TGCAGTGCTAGTCATAGACTAGCGGGGTACAATGAGCAGTTCTTC. Recombination connected TRBV20-1 to TRBJ2-1; the junction holds 11 bases that match TRBD2. Spanning cysteine to phenylalanine, the CDR3 consists of 15 amino acids. Only the CDR3 DNA stays, 45 bases, in frame from base 1. CDR1 and CDR2, per the germline V gene (reference sequence), are DFQATT and SNEGSKA. Clipping removes 3 bases from V and 4 bases from J, with 5 as the unmatched junction base count.